This T cell receptor (beta chain) stems from a study of blood T cells in healthy people across ages (dated by TCRdb to between 2015 and 2016). A note on the overall study: In model experiments, template switching captured roughly one uniquely barcoded TCR beta cDNA molecule for every two T cells. Four age groups were formed from the donors: young (average about 16 years), middle-aged (approximately 39), aged (under 70) and long-lived (about 80). Two additional independent replicas of 1 million unique cDNA reads from the same blood draw were analyzed for two donors (one aged 18 to 29 and one aged 80 or older). To avoid experimental bias, donors of different ages were spread randomly across the sequencing lanes. Age-related changes in TCR beta repertoire diversity were measured in the study by deep sequencing normalized with unique cDNA molecular identifiers. Results the study describes overall, beyond this receptor: Observed TCR beta diversity per million T cells fell roughly linearly with age, and a significant reduction was already apparent by age approximately 40. Observed TCR beta diversity correlated strongly with the percentage of naive T cells measured by flow cytometry. The long-lived group showed more naive CD4+ T cells, fewer expanded clones and increased TCR diversity than the aged group, suggesting age selection. Conclusive comparison of naive and antigen-experienced compartments was prevented by the profiling of bulk unsorted PBMCs. Because donor CMV infection status was unknown, age-related changes in expanded clonotypes were potentially confounded. Estimates of total diversity based on one million sequenced T cells were considered lower bounds and underestimates.

The donors were a few dozen Caucasian individuals from Russia, aged about 6 to 95 years, who were systemically healthy. Each donor gave about 9.8 milliliters of peripheral blood, drawn into EDTA-treated Vacutainer tubes. Ficoll-Paque density-gradient centrifugation was used to isolate PBMCs, with at least 6.5 million per sample. Trizol reagent was used to extract total RNA from the PBMCs, yielding at least 5 micrograms per sample. For every donor, an aliquot of PBMCs went through flow cytometry to measure the percentages of naive CD45RAhigh/CD27high T cells. Library preparation was by 5' RACE. Sequencing was performed on an Illumina HiSeq 2500. A second about 7 to 12 cycle PCR used a sample-barcoded 5' primer and a J-beta primer mix. A template-switch 5' adaptor carrying 12 random nucleotides introduced a unique molecular identifier onto each TCR beta cDNA molecule. Each sample yielded at least 3 million CDR3-containing paired-end reads. All of the RNA was converted into first-strand cDNA using the Mint cDNA synthesis kit, with a TRBC-specific oligonucleotide serving as the primer. After uracil-DNA glycosylase treatment, a first 18-cycle PCR used universal primers M1SS and BC2_uni_R on all cDNA. The published analysis was carried out like this. Normalization of each sample was performed by random selection of 1 million high-quality reads, each carrying a distinct molecular identifier. Reads with shared molecular identifiers were discarded instead of being binned into consensus sequences. CDR3 identification, clonotype clustering and error correction used MiTCR with a Q25 quality threshold and the strictest error-elimination algorithm. A nonparametric unseen species model with Euler transformation was used to estimate lower-bound total TCR beta diversity. The public reads were run again by TCRdb, first through fastp at Q25 and then through MiXCR, and only productive beta chains were kept. Entries are consolidated by CDR3 protein sequence, retaining the most common genes and DNA. TCRdb, not the authors, supplied the V and J calls. The sample table shows approximately 820,000 distinct CDR3 sequences, and roughly 44% are seen once. Around 18% of the sample goes to the ten largest clones.

As encoded in the germline V gene, CDR1 is SGHTA while CDR2 is FQGNSA. Trimming removed 4 bases from V and 0 bases from J; the gene matches leave 8 bases unexplained. The CDR3 numbers 18 residues from cysteine through phenylalanine. Of the read, only the CDR3 DNA is kept; its 54 bases are in frame from base 1. This clonotype was observed a handful of times. The clone's antigen remains unknown. No base qualities exist here, and no much larger clone lies one base off it. This chain joins TRBV7-2 to TRBJ2-6, with TRBD2 identical over 8 junction bases. This sequence originates from a man aged 55 to 70 in good health. The sequenced material came from blood. The CDR3 sequence is CASSYTGTRGSGANVLTF. The bases are TGTGCCAGCAGCTACACCGGGACTAGGGGCTCTGGGGCCAACGTCCTGACTTTC. Here the CDR3 is joined to the reference TRBV7-2 and TRBJ2-6 genes, and the full variable domain is: GAGVSQSPSNKVTEKGKDVELRCDPISGHTALYWYRQSLGQGLEFLIYFQGNSAPDKSGLPSDRFSAERTGGSVSTLTIQRTQQEDSAVYLCASSYTGTRGSGANVLTFGAGSRLTVL.